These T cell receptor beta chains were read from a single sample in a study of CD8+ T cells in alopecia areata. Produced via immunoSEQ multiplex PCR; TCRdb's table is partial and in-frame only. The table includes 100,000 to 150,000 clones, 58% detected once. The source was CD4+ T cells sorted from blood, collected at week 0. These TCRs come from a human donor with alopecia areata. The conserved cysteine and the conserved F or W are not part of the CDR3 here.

CDR3aa: ASSYQAGGYNEQF
v_gene: TRBV2

CDR3aa: ASRITGGELNYEQY
v_gene: TRBV19

CDR3aa: ASSLSEDYEQY
v_gene: TRBV2

CDR3aa: AIARTSGMSSYNEQF
v_gene: TRBV10-3

CDR3aa: ASSLFGGRVHEQY
v_gene: TRBV5-4

CDR3aa: ASRRDGNQPQH
v_gene: TRBV19

CDR3aa: ASSFREASGSNEQF
v_gene: TRBV5-1

CDR3aa: ASSSISGVGQETQY
v_gene: TRBV5-1

CDR3aa: ASSFRRDRVVYT
v_gene: TRBV27

CDR3aa: ASKDLAGAINEQF
v_gene: TRBV6-5

CDR3aa: AWSSSAYEQY
v_gene: TRBV30

CDR3aa: ASSTRTSGSYEQF
v_gene: TRBV7-2

CDR3aa: ASSRTATNEKLF
v_gene: TRBV5-6

CDR3aa: ASSVEAATGGIQY
v_gene: TRBV9